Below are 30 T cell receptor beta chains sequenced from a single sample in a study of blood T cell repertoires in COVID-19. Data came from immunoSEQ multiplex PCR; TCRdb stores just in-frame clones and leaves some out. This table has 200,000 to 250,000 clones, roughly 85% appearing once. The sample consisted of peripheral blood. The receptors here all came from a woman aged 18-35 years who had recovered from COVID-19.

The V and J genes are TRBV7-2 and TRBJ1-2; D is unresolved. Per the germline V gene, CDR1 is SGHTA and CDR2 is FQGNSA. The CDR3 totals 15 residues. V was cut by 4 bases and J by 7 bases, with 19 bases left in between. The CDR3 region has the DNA TGTGCCAGCAGCTCTGTTGGCGCGGTGAAACCTGGCTACACCTTC. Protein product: CASSSVGAVKPGYTF.

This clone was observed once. DNA of the CDR3: TGTGCCAGCAGCCGCCCTAGCGGGAGGGCAGATACGCAGTATTTT. Amino acids: CASSRPSGRADTQYF. The rearrangement joins TRBV6-5 to TRBJ2-3; 12 nucleotides agree with TRBD2. This CDR3 has 15 residues. The trim removed 6 bases at V and 4 bases at J, leaving 5 bases unmatched. The germline CDR1 and CDR2 sequences are MNHEY and SVGAGI.

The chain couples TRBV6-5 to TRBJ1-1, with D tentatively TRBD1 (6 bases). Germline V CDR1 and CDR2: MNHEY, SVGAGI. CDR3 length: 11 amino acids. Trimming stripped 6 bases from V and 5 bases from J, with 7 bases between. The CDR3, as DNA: TGTGCCAGCAGACAGGGAACTGAAGCTTTCTTT. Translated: CASRQGTEAFF.

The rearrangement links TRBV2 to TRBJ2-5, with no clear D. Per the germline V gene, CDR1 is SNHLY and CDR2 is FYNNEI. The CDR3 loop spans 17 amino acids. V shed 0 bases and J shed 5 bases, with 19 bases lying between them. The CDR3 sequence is CASSEALRSPGIETQYF. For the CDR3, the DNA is TGTGCCAGCAGTGAAGCGCTTCGATCCCCGGGTATCGAGACCCAGTACTTC.

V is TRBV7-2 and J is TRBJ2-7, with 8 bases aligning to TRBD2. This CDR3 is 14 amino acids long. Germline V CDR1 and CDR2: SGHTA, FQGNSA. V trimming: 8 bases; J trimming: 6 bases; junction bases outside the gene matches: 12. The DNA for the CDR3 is TGTGCCAGCTCCCCCCCGGGAGGGCCGAGCGAGCAGTACTTC. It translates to CASSPPGGPSEQYF.

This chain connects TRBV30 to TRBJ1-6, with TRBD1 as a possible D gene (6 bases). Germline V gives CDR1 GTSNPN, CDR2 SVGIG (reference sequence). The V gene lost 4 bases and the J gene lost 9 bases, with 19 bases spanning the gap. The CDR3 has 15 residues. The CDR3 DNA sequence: TGTGCCTGGACACGGACAGCTCTTTCGCCTTCACCCCTCCACTTT. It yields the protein CAWTRTALSPSPLHF.

CDR3 DNA: TGTGCCACCAGCAGAGACACCTCAGGGGGCCTTAACTATGGCTACACCTTC. Translating gives CATSRDTSGGLNYGYTF. This sequence joins TRBV15 and TRBJ1-2, with 8 bases that match TRBD1. This CDR3 comprises 17 residues. Germline CDR1 is LNHNV and CDR2 is YYDKDF (reference sequence). J gave up 1 base and V 0 bases, and 7 bases lay outside the gene matches.

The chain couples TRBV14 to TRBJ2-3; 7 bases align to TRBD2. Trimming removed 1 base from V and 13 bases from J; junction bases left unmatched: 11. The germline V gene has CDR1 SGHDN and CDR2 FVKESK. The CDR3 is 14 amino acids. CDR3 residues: CASSQGINAGVKYF. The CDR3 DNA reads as TGTGCCAGCAGCCAAGGGATTAACGCGGGGGTTAAGTATTTT. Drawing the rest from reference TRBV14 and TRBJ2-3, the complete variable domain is EAGVTQFPSHSVIEKGQTVTLRCDPISGHDNLYWYRRVMGKEIKFLLHFVKESKQDESGMPNNRFLAERTGGTYSTLKVQPAELEDSGVYFCASSQGINAGVKYFGPGTRLTVL.

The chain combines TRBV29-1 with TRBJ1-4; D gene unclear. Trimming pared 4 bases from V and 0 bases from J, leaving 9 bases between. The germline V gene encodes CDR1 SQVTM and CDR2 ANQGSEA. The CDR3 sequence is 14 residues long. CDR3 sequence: CSVGATTTNEKLFF. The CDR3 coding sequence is TGCAGCGTTGGAGCGACTACAACTAATGAAAAACTGTTTTTT.

CDR3 sequence: CASSSPTSGSPYEQYF. The CDR3 nucleotides read TGTGCCAGCAGCTCTCCGACTAGCGGGAGTCCCTACGAGCAGTACTTC. The chain combines TRBV13 with TRBJ2-7, with 12 positions matching TRBD2. The germline V gene encodes CDR1 PRHDT and CDR2 FYEKMQ (reference sequence). The V gene end was trimmed by 4 bases and the J gene end by 2 bases; junction bases not matched to a gene: 6. The CDR3 is 16 amino acids.

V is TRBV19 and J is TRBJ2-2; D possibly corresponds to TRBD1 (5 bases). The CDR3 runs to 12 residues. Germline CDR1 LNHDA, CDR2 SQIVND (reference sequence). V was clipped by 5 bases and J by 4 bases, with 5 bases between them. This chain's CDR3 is CASSQGTGELFF. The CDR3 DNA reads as TGTGCCAGTAGTCAGGGCACCGGGGAGCTGTTTTTT.

The CDR3 here is CASSVRGQDNSPLHF. The CDR3 DNA reads TGTGCCAGCAGTGTCAGGGGGCAAGATAATTCACCCCTCCACTTT. This rearrangement joins TRBV27 to TRBJ1-6, with 8 bases aligning to TRBD1. The CDR3 sequence is 15 residues long. The junction had 5 bases not matched to a gene; V was cut back by 5 bases and J by 5 bases. The germline CDR1 and CDR2 sequences are MNHEY and SMNVEV (reference sequence).

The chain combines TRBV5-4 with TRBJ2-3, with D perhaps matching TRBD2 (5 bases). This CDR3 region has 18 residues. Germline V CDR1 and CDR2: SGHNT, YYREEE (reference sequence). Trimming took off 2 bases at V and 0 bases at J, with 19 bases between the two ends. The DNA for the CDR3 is TGTGCCAGCAGCTTAGGGCCCCGGGAAGCGGAGAGCACAGATACGCAGTATTTT. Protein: CASSLGPREAESTDTQYF.

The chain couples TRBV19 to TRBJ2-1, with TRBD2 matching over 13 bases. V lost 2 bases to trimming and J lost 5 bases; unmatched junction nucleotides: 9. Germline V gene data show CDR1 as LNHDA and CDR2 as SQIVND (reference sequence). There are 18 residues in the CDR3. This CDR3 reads CASSITTMGLAGHNEQFF. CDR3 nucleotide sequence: TGTGCCAGTAGTATAACGACAATGGGACTAGCGGGACACAATGAGCAGTTCTTC.

The CDR3 bases are TGTGCCAGCAGGATGGGAGGAACCTCTGGAAACACCATATATTTT. Encoded protein: CASRMGGTSGNTIYF. This chain links TRBV28 with TRBJ1-3, with unresolved D. Germline CDR1 MDHEN, CDR2 SYDVKM. V lost 6 bases, J lost 0 bases, and 12 bases lay in between. This CDR3 has 15 amino acids.

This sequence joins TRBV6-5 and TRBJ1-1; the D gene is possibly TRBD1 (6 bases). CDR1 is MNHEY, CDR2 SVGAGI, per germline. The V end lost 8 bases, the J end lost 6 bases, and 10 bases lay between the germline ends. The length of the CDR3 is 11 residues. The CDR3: CASRGAAEAFF. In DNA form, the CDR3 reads TGTGCCAGCCGGGGGGCGGCTGAAGCTTTCTTT.

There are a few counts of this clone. Written as DNA, the CDR3 is TGTGCCAGCAGCCGAGCCGATCAGCCCCAGCATTTT. Amino acid sequence: CASSRADQPQHF. The V gene is TRBV7-9, the J gene TRBJ1-5, with D unclear. There are 12 residues in the CDR3. V was clipped by 5 bases and J by 5 bases, with 7 bases between them. Germline-derived CDR1 and CDR2 are SEHNR and FQNEAQ (reference sequence).

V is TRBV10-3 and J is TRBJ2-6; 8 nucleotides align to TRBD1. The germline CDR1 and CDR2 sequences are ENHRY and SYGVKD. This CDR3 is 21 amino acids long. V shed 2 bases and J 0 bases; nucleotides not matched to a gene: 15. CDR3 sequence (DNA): TGTGCCATCAGTGAGACCCCTCCCGGGACAGGAGTTTTCTCTGGGGCCAACGTCCTGACTTTC. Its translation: CAISETPPGTGVFSGANVLTF.

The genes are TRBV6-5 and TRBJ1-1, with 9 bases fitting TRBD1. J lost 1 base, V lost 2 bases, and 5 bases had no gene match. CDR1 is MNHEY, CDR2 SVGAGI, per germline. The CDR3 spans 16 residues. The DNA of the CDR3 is TGTGCCAGCAGTTACCTGGGGACAGGGCGGAACACTGAAGCTTTCTTT. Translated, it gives CASSYLGTGRNTEAFF.

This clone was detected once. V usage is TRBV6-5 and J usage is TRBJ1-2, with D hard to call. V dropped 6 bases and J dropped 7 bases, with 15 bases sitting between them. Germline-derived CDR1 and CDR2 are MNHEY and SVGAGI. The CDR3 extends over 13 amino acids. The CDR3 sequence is CASRALFEVGYTF. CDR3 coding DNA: TGTGCCAGCAGGGCCCTATTCGAGGTTGGCTACACCTTC.

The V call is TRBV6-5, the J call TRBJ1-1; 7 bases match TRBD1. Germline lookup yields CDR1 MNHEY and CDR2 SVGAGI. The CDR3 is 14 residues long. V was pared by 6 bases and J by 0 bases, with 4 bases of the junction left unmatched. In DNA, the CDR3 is TGTGCCAGCAGCCGGACAGGAATGAACACTGAAGCTTTCTTT. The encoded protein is CASSRTGMNTEAFF.

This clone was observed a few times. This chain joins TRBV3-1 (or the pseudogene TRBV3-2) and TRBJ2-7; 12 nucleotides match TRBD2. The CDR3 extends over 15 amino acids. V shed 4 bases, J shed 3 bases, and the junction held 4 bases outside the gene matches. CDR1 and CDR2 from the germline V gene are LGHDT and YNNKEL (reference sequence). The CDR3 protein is CASSPRTSGIYEQYF. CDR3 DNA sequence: TGTGCCAGCAGCCCCCGGACTAGCGGGATCTACGAGCAGTACTTC.

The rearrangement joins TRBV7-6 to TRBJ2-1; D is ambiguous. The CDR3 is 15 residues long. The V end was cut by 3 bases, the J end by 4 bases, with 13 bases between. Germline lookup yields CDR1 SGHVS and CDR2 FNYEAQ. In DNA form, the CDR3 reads TGTGCCAGCAGCTTTGAGGCAAACACATACAATGAGCAGTTCTTC. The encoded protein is CASSFEANTYNEQFF.

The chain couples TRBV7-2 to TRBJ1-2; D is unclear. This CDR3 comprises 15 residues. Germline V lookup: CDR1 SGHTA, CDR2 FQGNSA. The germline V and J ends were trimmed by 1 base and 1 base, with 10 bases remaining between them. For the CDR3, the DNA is TGTGCCAGCAGCTTAGTCGCCGCGGGTAACTATGGCTACACCTTC. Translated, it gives CASSLVAAGNYGYTF.

For the CDR3, the DNA is TGTGCCAGCAGTTACTCCGGACAGGGACGGGAGACCCAGTACTTC. Protein sequence: CASSYSGQGRETQYF. The chain uses TRBV6-5 and TRBJ2-5; TRBD1 agrees at 8 bases. Germline CDR1 is MNHEY and CDR2 is SVGAGI. The CDR3 length is 15 residues. V gave up 0 bases and J gave up 5 bases; unmatched junction bases: 5.

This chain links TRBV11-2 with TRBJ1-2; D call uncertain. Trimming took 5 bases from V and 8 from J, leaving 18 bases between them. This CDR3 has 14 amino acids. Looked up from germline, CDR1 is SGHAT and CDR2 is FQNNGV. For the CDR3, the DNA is TGTGCCAGCAGCACAGCAGGTCGGGGATACGGCTACACCTTC. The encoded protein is CASSTAGRGYGYTF.

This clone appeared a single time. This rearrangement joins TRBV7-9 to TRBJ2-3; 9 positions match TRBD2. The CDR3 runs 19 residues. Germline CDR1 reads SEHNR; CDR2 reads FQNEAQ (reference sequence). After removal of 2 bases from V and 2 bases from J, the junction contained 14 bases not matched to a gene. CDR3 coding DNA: TGTGCCAGCAGCTTAAGGCCGTCTAGCGGGACCGCCATCACAGATACGCAGTATTTT. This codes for CASSLRPSSGTAITDTQYF.

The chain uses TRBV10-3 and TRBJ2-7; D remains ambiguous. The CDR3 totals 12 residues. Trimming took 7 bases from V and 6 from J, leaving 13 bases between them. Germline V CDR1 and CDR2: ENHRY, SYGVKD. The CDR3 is CAINNPASEQYF. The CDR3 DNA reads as TGTGCCATCAACAACCCCGCCTCCGAGCAGTACTTC.

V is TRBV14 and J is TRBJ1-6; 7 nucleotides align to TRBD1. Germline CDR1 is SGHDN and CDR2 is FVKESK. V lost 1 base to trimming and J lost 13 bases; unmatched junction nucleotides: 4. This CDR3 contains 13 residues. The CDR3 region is CASSQGTGMPLHF. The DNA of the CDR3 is TGTGCCAGCAGCCAAGGGACAGGCATGCCCCTCCACTTT. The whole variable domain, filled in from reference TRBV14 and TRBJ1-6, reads EAGVTQFPSHSVIEKGQTVTLRCDPISGHDNLYWYRRVMGKEIKFLLHFVKESKQDESGMPNNRFLAERTGGTYSTLKVQPAELEDSGVYFCASSQGTGMPLHFGNGTRLTVT.

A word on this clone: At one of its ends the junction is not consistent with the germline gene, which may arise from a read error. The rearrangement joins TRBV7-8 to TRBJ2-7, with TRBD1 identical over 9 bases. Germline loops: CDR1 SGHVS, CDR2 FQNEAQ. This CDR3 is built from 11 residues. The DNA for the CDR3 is TGTGCCAGCAGCCGCCCGGGACAGGGAGTTTTC. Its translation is CASSRPGQGVF.